The TCR beta chain described here comes from a study of identical twins. Notes on the study in general: Weaker excess twin sharing was seen among beta out-of-frame sequences.

This clonotype was observed a handful of times. What it binds is unknown. MiXCR, run by TCRdb on the 5' RACE reads, gives a single entry per CDR3 protein. The sample shows roughly 250,000 distinct CDR3 sequences, more than 13% of them seen only once. Germline loops: CDR1 KGHSH, CDR2 LQKENI. The germline V and J ends were trimmed by 2 bases and 5 bases, with 8 bases remaining between them. This CDR3 is built from 13 residues. With no exceptions, donors were healthy Caucasians. The receptor was derived from a young woman in good health. The gene calls are TRBV18 and TRBJ2-3; D unresolved. Sequencing was performed on memory (CD45RO+) T cells sorted from blood. CDR3 sequence (DNA): TGTGCCAGCTCACCAGTACTGGGAGATACGCAGTATTTT. Translation gives CASSPVLGDTQYF. Using reference TRBV18 and TRBJ2-3 for the parts outside the CDR3, the full variable domain is NAGVMQNPRHLVRRRGQEARLRCSPMKGHSHVYWYRQLPEEGLKFMVYLQKENIIDESGMPKERFSAEFPKEGPSILRIQQVVRGDSAAYFCASSPVLGDTQYFGPGTRLTVL.